The TCR beta chain described here comes from a study of response to subunit inactivated influenza vaccine. Overall study results and limits: Seasonal influenza vaccination, on each occasion, was suggested by the authors to recruit few new T cells.

TCRdb processed the RT-PCR reads anew with MiXCR; each CDR3 protein has one entry. The sample consists of 250,000 to 350,000 distinct CDR3 sequences, about 20% of them appearing once. Concerning this clonotype: Its antigen is not identified.

V was pared by 2 bases and J by 2 bases, with 7 bases between. Germline loops: CDR1 MNHEY, CDR2 SVGEGT. CDR3 size: 14 residues. This chain connects TRBV6-2 or TRBV6-3 to TRBJ1-5; D is unresolved. The sequencing used PBMCs from blood, collected less than 22 months after vaccination. This TCR derives from a man aged 50 to 75 who received an inactivated influenza vaccine. CDR3 nucleotide sequence: TGTGCCAGCAGTTACATGTGGGGCAATCAGCCCCAGCATTTT. This encodes CASSYMWGNQPQHF.